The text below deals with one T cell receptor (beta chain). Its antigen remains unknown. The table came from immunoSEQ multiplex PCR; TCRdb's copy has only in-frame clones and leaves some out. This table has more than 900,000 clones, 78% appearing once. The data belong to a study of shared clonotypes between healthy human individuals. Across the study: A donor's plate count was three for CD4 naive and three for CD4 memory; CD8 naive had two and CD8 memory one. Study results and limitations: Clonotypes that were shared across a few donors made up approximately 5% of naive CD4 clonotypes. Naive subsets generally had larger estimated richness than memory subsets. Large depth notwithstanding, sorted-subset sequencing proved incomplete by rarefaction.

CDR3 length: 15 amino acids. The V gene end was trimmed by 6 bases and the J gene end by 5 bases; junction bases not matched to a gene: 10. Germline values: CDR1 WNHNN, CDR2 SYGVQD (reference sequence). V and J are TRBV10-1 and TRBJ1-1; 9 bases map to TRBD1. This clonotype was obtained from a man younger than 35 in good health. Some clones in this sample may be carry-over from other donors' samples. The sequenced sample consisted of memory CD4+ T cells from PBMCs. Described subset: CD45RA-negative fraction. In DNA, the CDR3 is TGCGCCAGCAGGAGAGAGCGACAGGGGGAAACTGAAGCTTTCTTT. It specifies CASRRERQGETEAFF.